A selection of T cell receptor beta chains follows, all from one sample in a study of cytomegalovirus exposure and HLA in healthy donors. The table came from immunoSEQ multiplex PCR; TCRdb's copy has only in-frame clones and leaves some out. Among roughly 190,000 clones listed, roughly 80% were seen once. The source material was PBMCs. The origin of the receptors is a woman under 30 in good health and CMV-seronegative. The conserved cysteine and the conserved F or W are not part of the CDR3 here. D genes are given only for firm matches.

d_call v_call cdr3_aa
TRBD2 TRBV4-1 ASSQEGRAQTGTPYYNEQF
- TRBV9 ASSLGSARNQPQH
- TRBV6-5 ASSQDSYNEQF
- TRBV7-9 ASSLGQNTEAF
- TRBV6-6 ASSHPEAYALGGYT
TRBD1 TRBV5-6 ASSSSGQESYEQY
- TRBV14 ASSPRDTSYEQY
- TRBV2 ATAPTRSTYEQY
TRBD1 TRBV15 ATSRADRGTEAF
- TRBV28 ASSLGLGGYT
- TRBV25-1 ASSDSNYGYT
- TRBV5-4 ASSPGGGPYEQY
TRBD1 TRBV2 ASSNGQASYEQY
TRBD1 TRBV5-1 ASSLDRASNNEQF
TRBD2 TRBV7-9 ASSFIGGITDTQY
- TRBV19 ASSIAVVGANVLT
TRBD1 TRBV28 ASSPRDRDAYGYT
TRBD1 TRBV25-1 ASSDQGANYGYT
TRBD1 TRBV4-1 ASSQDSQGAGGQPQH
TRBD1 TRBV28 ASSTTGLNTEAF
- TRBV1 TSSHGWVRRPNTEAF
TRBD2 TRBV30 AWRTSGSWSETQY
- TRBV19 ASSALGGRGSGNTIY
TRBD2 TRBV6-1 ASSAVAGGGYSSRDIQY
- TRBV21-1 ASSKEETSLTGAQY
TRBD2 TRBV5-1 ASREVGGGGKNIQY
TRBD2 TRBV15 ATSRDTGTSGNGELF
TRBD1 TRBV28 ASRGDRAFNYGYT
TRBD1 TRBV28 ASSLGTDNYGYT
- TRBV7-8 ASSLGLGNYGYT
- TRBV7-8 ASSSEIYSPLH
- TRBV25-1 ASRATGKDYEQY
- TRBV29-1 SVESGLNTEAF
- TRBV27 ASKFAGNQPQH
- TRBV19 ASSNRQAIMKKLF
- TRBV29-1 SVEDPGGSGQPQH
- TRBV4-1 ASRRGNSGELF
- TRBV10-3 AISPSSGELF
TRBD1 TRBV28 ASSQTGYVPNQPQH
TRBD1 TRBV7-9 ASSSTRDREHGYTDTQY
TRBD2 TRBV18 ASSPPGLDINEQF
- TRBV5-4 ASSLGSSYEQY
- TRBV5-1 ASTRDNDYEQY
- TRBV7-9 ASSLTGNTEAF
- TRBV6-5 ASSPGKNYEQY
- TRBV5-1 ASSLRGNTEAF
- TRBV20-1 SPNFGEKLF
- TRBV19 ASSGQGYYGYT
- TRBV15 ATSRKTGRLPGSSYEQY
TRBD1 TRBV28 ASSFDRGLVDTQY
TRBD2 TRBV30 AWSQDYGRVDTQY
- TRBV27 ASSHRGNTEAF
- TRBV5-1 ASSLGAANTEAF
- TRBV2 ASQEYGTEAF
- TRBV7-3 ASSLSQGNNSPLH
TRBD1 TRBV19 ASSPGQGGRTYEQY
- TRBV15 ATSRDGRVSEKLF
- TRBV7-9 ASSSTGNGNTIY